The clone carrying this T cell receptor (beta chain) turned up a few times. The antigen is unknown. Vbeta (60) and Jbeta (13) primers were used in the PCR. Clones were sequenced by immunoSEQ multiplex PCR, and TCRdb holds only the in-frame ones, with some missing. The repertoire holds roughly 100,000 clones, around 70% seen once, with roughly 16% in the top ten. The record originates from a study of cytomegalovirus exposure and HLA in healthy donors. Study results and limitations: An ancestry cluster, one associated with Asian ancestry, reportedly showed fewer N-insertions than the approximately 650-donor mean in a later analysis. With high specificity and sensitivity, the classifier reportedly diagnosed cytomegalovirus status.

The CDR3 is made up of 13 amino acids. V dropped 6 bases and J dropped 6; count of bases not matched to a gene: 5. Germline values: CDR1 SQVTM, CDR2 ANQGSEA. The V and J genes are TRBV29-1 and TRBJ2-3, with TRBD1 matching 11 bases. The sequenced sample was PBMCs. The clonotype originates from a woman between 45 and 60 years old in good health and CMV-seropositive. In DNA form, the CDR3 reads TGCAGCGTGGGACAGGGGGGTTTTGATACGCAGTATTTT. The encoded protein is CSVGQGGFDTQYF.